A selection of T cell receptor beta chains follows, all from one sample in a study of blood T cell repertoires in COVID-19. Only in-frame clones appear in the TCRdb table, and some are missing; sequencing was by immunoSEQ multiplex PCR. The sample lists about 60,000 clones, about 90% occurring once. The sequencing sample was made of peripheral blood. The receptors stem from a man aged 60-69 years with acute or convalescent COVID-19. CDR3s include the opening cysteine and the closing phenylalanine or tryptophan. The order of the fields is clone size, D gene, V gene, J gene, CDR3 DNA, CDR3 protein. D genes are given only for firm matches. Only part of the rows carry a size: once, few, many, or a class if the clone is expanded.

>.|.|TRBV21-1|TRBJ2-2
TGTGCCAGCCCCGCAGGGGGCACCGGGGAGCTGTTTTTT
CASPAGGTGELFF
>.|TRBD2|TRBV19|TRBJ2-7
TGTGCCAGTAGTATCGGCGTAGCGGGAGACTACGAGCAGTACTTC
CASSIGVAGDYEQYF
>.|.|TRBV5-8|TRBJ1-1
TGTGCCAGCAGCTTAGTCCGGGACAAGAGCGTGGCTTTCTTT
CASSLVRDKSVAFF
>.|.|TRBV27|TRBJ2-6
TGTGCCAGCAGTTTTAACAGGAGTCCAAGCTCTGGGGCCAACGTCCTGACTTTC
CASSFNRSPSSGANVLTF
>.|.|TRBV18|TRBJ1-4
TGTGCCAGCTCACCTTCCCCGACTAATGAAAAACTGTTTTTT
CASSPSPTNEKLFF
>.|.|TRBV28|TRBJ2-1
TGTGCCAGCAGTTCGTCCGGGTCGGTCAATGAGCAGTTCTTC
CASSSSGSVNEQFF
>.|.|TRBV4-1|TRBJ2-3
TGCGCCAGCAGCCAAGAGGGGGGAGGTGAGCGACGGGGTACGCAGTATTTT
CASSQEGGGERRGTQYF
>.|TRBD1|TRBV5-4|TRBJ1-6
TGTGCCAGCAGCCGCTTCGAGGGGGCAAATTCACCCCTCCACTTT
CASSRFEGANSPLHF
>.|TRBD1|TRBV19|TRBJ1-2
TGTGCCAGTATCCTACGTATTGAGAGGGACAGGGCTGCTGGCTACACCTTC
CASILRIERDRAAGYTF
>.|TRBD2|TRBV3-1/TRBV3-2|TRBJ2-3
TGTGCCAGCAGCCAAGGTTTGACTAGCGGGAGCACAGATACGCAGTATTTT
CASSQGLTSGSTDTQYF
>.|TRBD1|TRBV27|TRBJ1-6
TGTGCCAGCAGTCCCCGGACAGGGGGAGGTGGATCACCCCTCCACTTT
CASSPRTGGGGSPLHF
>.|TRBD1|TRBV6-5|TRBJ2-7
TGTGCCAGCAGCCTTAGACAGGGACGGCGAGAGCAGTACTTC
CASSLRQGRREQYF
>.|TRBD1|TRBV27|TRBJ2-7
TGTGCCAGCAGTACCGGGACAGGGTCCGAGCAGTACTTC
CASSTGTGSEQYF
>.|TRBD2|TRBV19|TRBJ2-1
TGTGCCAGTTCTAAAGGACTAGCGGGAGAGAATGAGCAGTTCTTC
CASSKGLAGENEQFF
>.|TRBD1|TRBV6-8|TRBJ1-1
TGTGCCAGCAGTCCGGGACAGCCTGGCACTGAAGCTTTCTTT
CASSPGQPGTEAFF
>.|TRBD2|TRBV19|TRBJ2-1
TGTGCCAGTAGTATTGGGAGGGGTCACTCCTACAATGAGCAGTTCTTC
CASSIGRGHSYNEQFF
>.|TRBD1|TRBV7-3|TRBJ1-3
TGTGCCAGCAGCTTAACCTCGACAGGGTCTGGAAACACCATATATTTT
CASSLTSTGSGNTIYF
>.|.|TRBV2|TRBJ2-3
TGTGCCAGCAATGAGGAGAGCCGCACAGATACGCAGTATTTT
CASNEESRTDTQYF
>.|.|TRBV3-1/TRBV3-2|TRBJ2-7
TGTGCCAGCAGCCCCCGAACATATGGACTTTTACACGAGCAGTACTTC
CASSPRTYGLLHEQYF
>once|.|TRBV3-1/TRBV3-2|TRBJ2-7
TGTGCCAGCAGCCAAGATTCCCGGGTGGAGTACTTC
CASSQDSRVEYF
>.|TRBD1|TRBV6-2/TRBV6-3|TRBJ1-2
TGTGCCAGCAGTATGGGACAGGCGTATGGCTACACCTTC
CASSMGQAYGYTF
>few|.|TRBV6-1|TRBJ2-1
TGTGCCAGCAGTGGAAGGACGGGAGTCGGGTACAATGAGCAGTTCTTC
CASSGRTGVGYNEQFF
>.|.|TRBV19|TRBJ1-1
TGTGCCAGTAGTCGAGGGACAACGAACACTGAAGCTTTCTTT
CASSRGTTNTEAFF
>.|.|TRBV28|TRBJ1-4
TGTGCCAGCAGTTTCGGTACGGGGGACGAAAAACTGTTTTTT
CASSFGTGDEKLFF
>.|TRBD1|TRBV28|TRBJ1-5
TGTGCCAGCAGTTTAATCCAGGGGGTAAATCAGCCCCAGCATTTT
CASSLIQGVNQPQHF
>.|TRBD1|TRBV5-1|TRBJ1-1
TGCGCCAGCAGCCCCCCCGGAGGGGGCATGAACACTGAAGCTTTCTTT
CASSPPGGGMNTEAFF
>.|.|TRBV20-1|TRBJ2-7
TGCAGTGCGCCAACTAGTTCCGAGCAGTACTTC
CSAPTSSEQYF
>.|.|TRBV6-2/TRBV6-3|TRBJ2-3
TGTGCCAGCAGTCTAGGGGGAGGGAGAGGAGATACGCAGTATTTT
CASSLGGGRGDTQYF
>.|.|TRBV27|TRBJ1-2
TGTGCCAGCAGGCCTGGCCAGAGGGCAGGTGGCTACACCTTC
CASRPGQRAGGYTF
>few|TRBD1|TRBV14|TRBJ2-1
TGTGCCAGCAGCCCACCAGGGGGCTACTACAATGAGCAGTTCTTC
CASSPPGGYYNEQFF
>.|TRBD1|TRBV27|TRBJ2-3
TGTGCCAGCACCGACAGGGGGCTCACAGATACGCAGTATTTT
CASTDRGLTDTQYF